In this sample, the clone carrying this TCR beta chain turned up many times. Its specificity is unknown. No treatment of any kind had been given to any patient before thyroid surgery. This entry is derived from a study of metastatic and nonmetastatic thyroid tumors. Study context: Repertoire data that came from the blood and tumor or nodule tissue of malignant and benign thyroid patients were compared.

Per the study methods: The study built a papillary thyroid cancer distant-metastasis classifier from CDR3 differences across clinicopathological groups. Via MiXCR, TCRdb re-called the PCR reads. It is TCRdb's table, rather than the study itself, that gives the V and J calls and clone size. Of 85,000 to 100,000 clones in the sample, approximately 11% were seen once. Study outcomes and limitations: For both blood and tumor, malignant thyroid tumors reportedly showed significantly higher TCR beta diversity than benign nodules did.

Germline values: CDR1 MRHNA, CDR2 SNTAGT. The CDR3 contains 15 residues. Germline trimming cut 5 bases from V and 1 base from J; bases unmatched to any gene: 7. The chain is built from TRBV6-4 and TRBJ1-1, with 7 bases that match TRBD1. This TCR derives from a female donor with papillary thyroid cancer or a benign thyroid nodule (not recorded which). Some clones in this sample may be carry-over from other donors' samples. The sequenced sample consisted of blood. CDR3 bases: TGTGCCAGCAGTCCGACAGGGAGCGGGAACACTGAAGCTTTCTTT. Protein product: CASSPTGSGNTEAFF.